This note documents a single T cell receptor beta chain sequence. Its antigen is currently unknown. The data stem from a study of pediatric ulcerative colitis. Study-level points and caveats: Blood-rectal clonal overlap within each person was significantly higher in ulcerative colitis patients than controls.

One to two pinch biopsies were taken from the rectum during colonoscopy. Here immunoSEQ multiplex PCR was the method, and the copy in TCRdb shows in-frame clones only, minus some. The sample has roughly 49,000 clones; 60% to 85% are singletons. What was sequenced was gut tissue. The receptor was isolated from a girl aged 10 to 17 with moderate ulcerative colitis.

The CDR3 DNA reads as TGTGCCAGCAGCCTCGGGAAGGATGAGCAGTTCTTC. Residues: CASSLGKDEQFF. This rearrangement joins TRBV28 to TRBJ2-1; tentative D call: TRBD2 (5 bases). V dropped 6 bases and J dropped 8 bases, with 11 bases sitting between them. CDR1 is MDHEN, CDR2 SYDVKM, per germline. CDR3 length equals 12 residues.